The next 15 T cell receptor beta chains were all read from a single sample in a study of blood T cell repertoires in COVID-19. Generated by immunoSEQ multiplex PCR, the TCRdb table keeps only in-frame clones and is missing some. The data hold about 420,000 clones, with around 90% observed a single time. Sequencing used peripheral blood. The receptors originated from a man aged 18-30 years with COVID-19, enrolled during active disease.

The chain recombines TRBV5-4 with TRBJ2-7; TRBD1 matches at 7 bases. Germline V gene lookup returns CDR1 SGHNT and CDR2 YYREEE (reference sequence). CDR3 length: 13 amino acids. The junction had 7 bases not matched to a gene; V was cut back by 4 bases and J by 6 bases. Here the CDR3 DNA reads TGTGCCAGCAGCCCGGGACAGTTAGCCGAGCAGTACTTC. As protein: CASSPGQLAEQYF.

A few counts support this clone. The chain has TRBV5-1 and TRBJ2-7; D is undetermined. V lost 0 bases to trimming and J lost 4 bases, with 8 bases between them. This CDR3 has 13 amino acids. The germline CDR1 and CDR2 sequences are SGHRS and YFSETQ. CDR3 DNA sequence: TGCGCCAGCAGCTTGGGGAGTGGATACGAGCAGTACTTC. Protein product: CASSLGSGYEQYF. Using reference TRBV5-1 and TRBJ2-7 for the parts outside the CDR3, the full variable domain is KAGVTQTPRYLIKTRGQQVTLSCSPISGHRSVSWYQQTPGQGLQFLFEYFSETQRNKGNFPGRFSGRQFSNSRSEMNVSTLELGDSALYLCASSLGSGYEQYFGPGTRLTVT.

This chain uses TRBV15 with TRBJ1-5, with TRBD1 identical over 8 bases. The junction had 11 bases not matched to a gene; V was cut back by 0 bases and J by 7 bases. This CDR3 is 17 amino acids long. Germline V gene sequence: CDR1 LNHNV, CDR2 YYDKDF (reference sequence). The CDR3, as DNA: TGTGCCACCAGCAGAGACAGAGGACAGGGCGGAAGACAGCCCCAGCATTTT. Its protein is CATSRDRGQGGRQPQHF.

This rearrangement joins TRBV2 to TRBJ2-3, with unresolved D. CDR1 and CDR2 (germline): SNHLY, FYNNEI. The CDR3 loop spans 13 amino acids. V lost 7 bases, J lost 0 bases, and 8 bases lay in between. Written as DNA, the CDR3 is TGTGCCAGCAAGTCGACTAGCACAGATACGCAGTATTTT. Translated, it gives CASKSTSTDTQYF.

This clone was detected only once. The CDR3 protein is CASSIGAPGTSLETQYF. CDR3 DNA sequence: TGTGCCAGTAGTATAGGGGCCCCCGGGACTAGCTTAGAGACCCAGTACTTC. This chain links TRBV19 with TRBJ2-5, with TRBD2 matching 9 bases. CDR3 length equals 17 residues. Germline-derived CDR1 and CDR2 are LNHDA and SQIVND (reference sequence). With 1 base clipped from V and 4 bases from J, the junction kept 10 bases outside the gene matches.

The gene calls are TRBV5-5 and TRBJ2-2, with D possibly TRBD2 on 5 matching bases. V was shortened by 3 bases and J by 5 bases, with 8 bases between the two germline ends. The germline CDR1 and CDR2 sequences are SGHKS and YYEKEE (reference sequence). This CDR3 spans 13 amino acids. The CDR3 sequence is CASSWTGTGELFF. Written as DNA, the CDR3 is TGTGCCAGCAGCTGGACGGGGACCGGGGAGCTGTTTTTT.

This chain links TRBV14 with TRBJ1-1; D ambiguous. The CDR3 has 13 residues. Trimming left V 2 bases short and J 3 bases short, with 7 bases between. Germline CDR1 and CDR2: SGHDN and FVKESK. The CDR3 spells CASSQRVDTEAFF. CDR3 in DNA: TGTGCCAGCAGCCAACGAGTAGACACTGAAGCTTTCTTT. The complete variable domain, with remaining parts taken from reference TRBV14 and TRBJ1-1, reads EAGVTQFPSHSVIEKGQTVTLRCDPISGHDNLYWYRRVMGKEIKFLLHFVKESKQDESGMPNNRFLAERTGGTYSTLKVQPAELEDSGVYFCASSQRVDTEAFFGQGTRLTVV.

This chain joins TRBV5-1 and TRBJ2-3; D gene uncertain. Germline V gene sequence: CDR1 SGHRS, CDR2 YFSETQ. Trimming cost V 0 bases and J 7 bases, with 12 bases left between them. The CDR3 spans 14 residues. CDR3 nucleotide sequence: TGCGCCAGCAGCTTGGGGCGGAGCCCTAATACGCAGTATTTT. Amino acid sequence: CASSLGRSPNTQYF.

The chain's CDR3 is CASSLAQGTEKLFF. CDR3 coding DNA: TGTGCCAGCAGCTTAGCGCAGGGAACCGAAAAACTGTTTTTT. The chain employs TRBV13 and TRBJ1-4; tentatively, D is TRBD1 (5 bases). The CDR3 totals 14 residues. CDR1 is PRHDT, CDR2 FYEKMQ, per germline (reference sequence). Trimming cost V 1 base and J 8 bases, with 11 bases left between them.

The chain employs TRBV15 and TRBJ2-5; 10 nucleotides line up with TRBD2. The length of the CDR3 is 18 residues. The V and J ends lost 0 bases and 2 bases, in that order; junction bases with no gene match: 9. CDR1 and CDR2 (germline): LNHNV, YYDKDF (reference sequence). The CDR3 bases are TGTGCCACCAGCAGAGATGGGGTTGGACTAGCGGCACAAGAGACCCAGTACTTC. It encodes CATSRDGVGLAAQETQYF.

The genes are TRBV18 and TRBJ2-5, with D possibly matching TRBD2 (6 bases). V was clipped by 6 bases and J by 2 bases, with 7 bases between them. The CDR3 is 12 amino acids. The germline CDR1 and CDR2 sequences are KGHSH and LQKENI. For the CDR3, the DNA is TGTGCCAGCTCGGCGGGACAAGAGACCCAGTACTTC. Protein product: CASSAGQETQYF. The complete variable domain, with remaining parts taken from reference TRBV18 and TRBJ2-5, reads NAGVMQNPRHLVRRRGQEARLRCSPMKGHSHVYWYRQLPEEGLKFMVYLQKENIIDESGMPKERFSAEFPKEGPSILRIQQVVRGDSAAYFCASSAGQETQYFGPGTRLLVL.

The chain employs TRBV3-1 (or the pseudogene TRBV3-2) and TRBJ1-2, with 7 bases fitting TRBD1. This CDR3 contains 14 residues. After removal of 3 bases from V and 8 bases from J, the junction contained 9 bases not matched to a gene. Germline V gives CDR1 LGHDT, CDR2 YNNKEL (reference sequence). In DNA form, the CDR3 reads TGTGCCAGCAGCCAGAAATACAGGGGACAGGGCTACACCTTC. Protein product: CASSQKYRGQGYTF.

The V gene is TRBV18, the J gene TRBJ2-7; the match to TRBD2 covers 7 bases. The ends lost 8 bases at V and 0 bases at J; junction bases unmatched: 7. The germline V gene has CDR1 KGHSH and CDR2 LQKENI. This CDR3 has 14 residues. CDR3 bases: TGTGCCAGCCTCCGCGGCGGGAGCTCCTACGAGCAGTACTTC. Translation gives CASLRGGSSYEQYF.

The V call is TRBV6-1, the J call TRBJ1-1; D gene uncertain. Germline CDR1 and CDR2: MNHNS and SASEGT. The CDR3 is made up of 11 amino acids. V was trimmed by 0 bases and J by 10 bases, leaving 6 bases between them. The CDR3 region is CASSEAASAFF. In DNA, the CDR3 is TGTGCCAGCAGTGAAGCGGCATCAGCTTTCTTT.

This chain links TRBV7-9 with TRBJ2-5; 10 bases agree with TRBD2. Germline V gene data show CDR1 as SEHNR and CDR2 as FQNEAQ (reference sequence). The CDR3 is 14 residues long. Unmatched junction bases numbered 6, after V lost 10 bases and J lost 1 base. The CDR3 bases are TGTGCCACTCGGACTAGCGGCTCCCAAGAGACCCAGTACTTC. This encodes CATRTSGSQETQYF.